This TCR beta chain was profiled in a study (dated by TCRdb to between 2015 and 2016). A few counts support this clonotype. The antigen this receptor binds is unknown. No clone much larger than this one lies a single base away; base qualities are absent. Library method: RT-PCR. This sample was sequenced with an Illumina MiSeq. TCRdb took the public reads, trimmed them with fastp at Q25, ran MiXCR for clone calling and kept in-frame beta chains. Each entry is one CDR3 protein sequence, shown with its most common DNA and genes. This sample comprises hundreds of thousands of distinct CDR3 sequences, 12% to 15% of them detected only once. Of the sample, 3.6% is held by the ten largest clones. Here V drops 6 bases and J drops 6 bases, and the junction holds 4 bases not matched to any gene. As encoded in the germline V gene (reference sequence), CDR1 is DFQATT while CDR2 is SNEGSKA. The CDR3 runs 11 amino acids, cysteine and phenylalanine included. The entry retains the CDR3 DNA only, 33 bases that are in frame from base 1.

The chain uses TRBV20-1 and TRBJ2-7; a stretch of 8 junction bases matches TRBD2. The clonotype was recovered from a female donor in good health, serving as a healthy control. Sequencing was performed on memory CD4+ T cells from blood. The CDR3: CSARGGLEQYF. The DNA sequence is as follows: TGCAGTGCCCGGGGGGGACTCGAGCAGTACTTC.